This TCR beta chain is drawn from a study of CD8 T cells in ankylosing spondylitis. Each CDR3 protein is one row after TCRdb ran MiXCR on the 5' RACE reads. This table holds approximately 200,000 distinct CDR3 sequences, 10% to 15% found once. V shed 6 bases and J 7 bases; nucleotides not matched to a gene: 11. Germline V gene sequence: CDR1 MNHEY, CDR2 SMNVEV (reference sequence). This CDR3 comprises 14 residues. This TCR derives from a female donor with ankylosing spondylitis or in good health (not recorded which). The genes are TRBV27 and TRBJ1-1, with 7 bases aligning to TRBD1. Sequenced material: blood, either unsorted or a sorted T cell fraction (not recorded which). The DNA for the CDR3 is TGTGCCAGCAGACCACAGGGGCCGCCTGATGAAGCTTTCTTT. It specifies CASRPQGPPDEAFF.